Presented here are 25 T cell receptor beta chains from one specimen sequenced in a study of shared clonotypes between healthy human individuals (dated by TCRdb to about 2020). The method was the immunoSEQ multiplex PCR assay. What TCRdb holds here is the immuneACCESS table cut down to in-frame rearrangements. Part of the clones is not present; checked against another copy, under half of the missing clones reflect an unresolved V gene, and the others are unexplained. This sample holds 850,000 to 1,200,000 clones; more than 60% were observed only once. The top ten hold roughly 1.5% of the sample. The sequenced material came from memory CD4+ T cells sorted from blood. Interpreted using the paper, the cell subset or site label stands for: CD45RA-negative fraction. The receptors were gathered from a man aged 18 to 30 in good health.

This chain links TRBV10-1 with TRBJ2-1; TRBD1 aligns across 7 bases. The junction had 11 bases not matched to a gene; V was cut back by 3 bases and J by 0 bases. In germline, CDR1 is WNHNN, CDR2 SYGVQD (reference sequence). This CDR3 contains 18 residues. CDR3 DNA sequence: TGCGCCAGCAGTGATTCCCGGGACAGCAGACCCTCCTACAATGAGCAGTTCTTC. This translates into CASSDSRDSRPSYNEQFF.

This clone was detected a few times. The chain employs TRBV10-3 and TRBJ1-1; 9 positions agree with TRBD1. Germline-derived CDR1 and CDR2 are ENHRY and SYGVKD. With 6 bases clipped from V and 3 bases from J, the junction kept 5 bases outside the gene matches. This CDR3 region has 14 residues. The DNA for the CDR3 is TGTGCCATCAGCATCGGACAGGGGCACACTGAAGCTTTCTTT. Its protein product is CAISIGQGHTEAFF.

The chain couples TRBV27 to TRBJ2-3; the D is unclear. Trimming pared 8 bases from V and 0 bases from J, leaving 6 bases between. This CDR3 spans 12 amino acids. Germline V CDR1 and CDR2: MNHEY, SMNVEV (reference sequence). The CDR3, as DNA: TGTGCCAGCCGGAAGAGCACAGATACGCAGTATTTT. This codes for CASRKSTDTQYF.

The chain uses TRBV9 and TRBJ2-2; D not resolved. The germline CDR1 and CDR2 sequences are SGDLS and YYNGEE. V dropped 3 bases and J dropped 6 bases, with 9 bases sitting between them. The CDR3 runs to 13 residues. Here the CDR3 reads CASSAEFSGELFF. DNA for the CDR3: TGTGCCAGCAGCGCGGAGTTCTCCGGGGAGCTGTTTTTT. The full variable domain, its missing parts supplied by reference TRBV9 and TRBJ2-2, is DSGVTQTPKHLITATGQRVTLRCSPRSGDLSVYWYQQSLDQGLQFLIQYYNGEERAKGNILERFSAQQFPDLHSELNLSSLELGDSALYFCASSAEFSGELFFGEGSRLTVL.

V usage is TRBV15 and J usage is TRBJ2-7; 7 positions match TRBD1. The germline CDR1 and CDR2 sequences are LNHNV and YYDKDF (reference sequence). The CDR3 loop spans 15 amino acids. J gave up 4 bases and V 3 bases, and 9 bases lay outside the gene matches. This chain's CDR3 is CATSRGSGGLYEQYF. As DNA, the CDR3 is TGTGCCACCAGCAGGGGGTCAGGGGGATTATACGAGCAGTACTTC.

This sequence joins TRBV10-3 and TRBJ2-1; 13 bases line up with TRBD2. CDR1 is ENHRY, CDR2 SYGVKD, per germline. CDR3 size: 16 residues. V shed 0 bases and J 8 bases; nucleotides not matched to a gene: 4. The CDR3 region has the DNA TGTGCCATCAGTGAGTCAAGGACTAGCGGGAGCCATGAGCAGTTCTTC. Protein: CAISESRTSGSHEQFF.

The V and J genes are TRBV20-1 and TRBJ1-1; D call uncertain. Germline V gene data show CDR1 as DFQATT and CDR2 as SNEGSKA (reference sequence). Trimming stripped 4 bases from V and 0 bases from J, with 3 bases between. This CDR3 is 11 amino acids long. The CDR3 protein is CSAILNTEAFF. The CDR3 nucleotides are TGCAGTGCTATTCTGAACACTGAAGCTTTCTTT.

The chain uses TRBV18 and TRBJ2-7; D unresolved. Germline values: CDR1 KGHSH, CDR2 LQKENI. The CDR3 runs 16 residues. With 6 bases removed from V and 6 bases from J, the gap between germline ends came to 24 bases. The DNA of the CDR3 is TGTGCCAGCTCCCTCAAACCGGGTCCACAAGGGCTCGAGCAGTACTTC. Its protein product is CASSLKPGPQGLEQYF.

This clone was counted a few times. CDR3: CASSLEGREAFF. CDR3 sequence (DNA): TGTGCCAGCAGTTTGGAGGGGAGGGAAGCTTTCTTT. The chain recombines TRBV6-1 with TRBJ1-1; TRBD1 might be the D (5 bases). The length of the CDR3 is 12 residues. Trimming stripped 5 bases from V and 8 bases from J, with 12 bases between. Germline V gives CDR1 MNHNS, CDR2 SASEGT.

The chain uses TRBV10-3 and TRBJ2-2, with 7 positions matching TRBD1. Germline V gene sequence: CDR1 ENHRY, CDR2 SYGVKD. This CDR3 contains 15 residues. Unmatched junction bases numbered 2, after V lost 0 bases and J lost 4 bases. The CDR3 protein is CAISESTGFTGELFF. For the CDR3, the DNA is TGTGCCATCAGTGAGTCGACAGGGTTCACCGGGGAGCTGTTTTTT.

The chain employs TRBV19 and TRBJ1-5; 11 bases fit TRBD1. Per germline, CDR1 LNHDA and CDR2 SQIVND (reference sequence). Germline trimming cut 4 bases from V and 5 bases from J; bases unmatched to any gene: 7. The CDR3 runs to 16 residues. The CDR3 nucleotides are TGTGCCAGTAGTAGTAGGACAGGGGGCGCGGATCAGCCCCAGCATTTT. It is translated as CASSSRTGGADQPQHF. Combining the CDR3 with reference TRBV19 and TRBJ1-5 gives the whole variable domain DGGITQSPKYLFRKEGQNVTLSCEQNLNHDAMYWYRQDPGQGLRLIYYSQIVNDFQKGDIAEGYSVSREKKESFPLTVTSAQKNPTAFYLCASSSRTGGADQPQHFGDGTRLSIL.

The CDR3 DNA follows: TGTGCCAGCAGACCAGATGCGGGGCAGGGGGTGAGGTACGAGCAGTACTTC. Encoded protein: CASRPDAGQGVRYEQYF. The chain couples TRBV28 to TRBJ2-7; D may be TRBD1 (7 bases). The V gene's germline CDR1 is MDHEN and CDR2 SYDVKM. The CDR3 is 17 amino acids. Trimming stripped 6 bases from V and 4 bases from J, with 25 bases between.

This chain joins TRBV7-8 and TRBJ2-1; TRBD2 agrees at 8 bases. The CDR3 is made up of 16 amino acids. Germline CDR1 SGHVS, CDR2 FQNEAQ. J was trimmed by 7 bases and V by 0 bases; bases with no gene match: 8. The CDR3 region is CASSLARLAGQNEQFF. In DNA form, the CDR3 reads TGTGCCAGCAGCTTAGCGCGTCTAGCGGGTCAAAATGAGCAGTTCTTC.

This clone was seen a single time. The chain couples TRBV5-4 to TRBJ1-2; TRBD1 might be the D (6 bases). Per the germline V gene, CDR1 is SGHNT and CDR2 is YYREEE (reference sequence). Trimming shortened V by 3 bases and J by 4 bases, and 19 bases separated the two germline ends. The CDR3 runs to 16 residues. The CDR3 loop is CASSSPTGGLFYGYTF. The CDR3 coding sequence is TGTGCCAGCAGCTCGCCTACGGGGGGGCTCTTCTATGGCTACACCTTC.

This clone was detected only a few times. The chain employs TRBV10-2 and TRBJ2-1; 13 bases fit TRBD2. The germline V gene has CDR1 WSHSY and CDR2 SAAADI. This CDR3 is 14 amino acids long. V trimming: 8 bases; J trimming: 7 bases; junction bases outside the gene matches: 5. The CDR3 loop is CASSGTSGVNEQFF. The CDR3 DNA reads TGCGCCAGCTCCGGGACTAGCGGGGTTAATGAGCAGTTCTTC.

The rearrangement links TRBV20-1 to TRBJ2-5; unclear D gene. The CDR3 runs 11 residues. Trimming left V 6 bases short and J 0 bases short, with 5 bases between. In germline, CDR1 is DFQATT, CDR2 SNEGSKA (reference sequence). The CDR3 sequence: CSAHHQETQYF. The CDR3 DNA reads TGCAGTGCACATCACCAAGAGACCCAGTACTTC.

The chain recombines TRBV19 with TRBJ1-4; D not resolved. The CDR3 runs 13 residues. Trimming took off 3 bases at V and 4 bases at J, with 6 bases between the two ends. Germline V gene lookup returns CDR1 LNHDA and CDR2 SQIVND (reference sequence). Here the CDR3 reads CASSIRLNEKLFF. CDR3 DNA sequence: TGTGCCAGTAGTATCCGACTTAATGAAAAACTGTTTTTT.

This clone was detected ten times or more. This chain uses TRBV5-1 with TRBJ2-1; 13 bases agree with TRBD2. CDR1 is SGHRS and CDR2 is YFSETQ in the germline V gene. The CDR3 covers 14 residues. The J segment lost 9 bases and the V segment lost 7 bases, leaving 7 bases of the junction unmatched. The CDR3 spells CASLRTSGSSEQFF. CDR3 sequence (DNA): TGCGCCAGCCTACGGACTAGCGGGAGTAGTGAGCAGTTCTTC.

The chain employs TRBV10-3 and TRBJ1-5; no clear D. The CDR3 has 13 residues. Germline CDR1 ENHRY, CDR2 SYGVKD. Trimming stripped 11 bases from V and 4 bases from J, with 15 bases between. The chain's CDR3 is CAASTAENQPQHF. CDR3 DNA sequence: TGTGCCGCCTCGACGGCGGAAAATCAGCCCCAGCATTTT.

The V and J genes are TRBV7-2 and TRBJ2-5; D uncertain. CDR3 length equals 14 residues. Between the trimmed V and J ends, which lost 0 bases and 4 bases, there was a span of 9 bases. From germline, CDR1 is SGHTA and CDR2 FQGNSA. The CDR3 region is CASSLAKGRETQYF. CDR3 coding DNA: TGTGCCAGCAGCTTAGCCAAAGGTCGAGAGACCCAGTACTTC.

The chain links TRBV6-4 to TRBJ1-2, with a possible D match to TRBD1 (5 bases). The length of the CDR3 is 12 residues. V was trimmed by 2 bases and J by 6 bases, leaving 7 bases between them. CDR1 is MRHNA, CDR2 SNTAGT, per germline. The CDR3 nucleotides are TGTGCCAGCAGTGACGGGGGGAATGGCTACACCTTC. This sequence encodes CASSDGGNGYTF.

This chain joins TRBV23-1 and TRBJ2-7; D unclear. TRBV23-1 is an ORF, with its function uncertain. Between the trimmed V and J ends, which lost 3 bases and 6 bases, there was a span of 9 bases. The CDR3 has 12 amino acids. The CDR3 DNA is TGCGCCAGCAGTCACTTAATTGGCGAGCAGTACTTC. Residues: CASSHLIGEQYF.

V gene TRBV6-5 combines with J gene TRBJ1-5; a possible D gene is TRBD1 (6 bases). Germline V gene data show CDR1 as MNHEY and CDR2 as SVGAGI. The V end lost 2 bases, the J end lost 10 bases, and 12 bases lay between the germline ends. CDR3 length equals 13 residues. DNA for the CDR3: TGTGCCAGCAGTTACCAGGGGATCAGTCCCCAGCATTTT. Protein sequence: CASSYQGISPQHF.

The chain carries TRBV20-1 and TRBJ2-3; D unresolved. Trimming took off 3 bases at V and 4 bases at J, with 5 bases between the two ends. The CDR3 is 11 residues long. Looked up from germline, CDR1 is DFQATT and CDR2 is SNEGSKA (reference sequence). Here the CDR3 DNA reads TGCAGTGCTAGTGAGTCAGATACGCAGTATTTT. The encoded protein is CSASESDTQYF.

The chain combines TRBV5-1 with TRBJ2-7; 9 bases align to TRBD1. The germline CDR1 and CDR2 sequences are SGHRS and YFSETQ. The V segment lost 0 bases and the J segment 3 bases; nucleotides outside the gene matches: 4. The CDR3 is 15 residues long. CDR3 sequence reads: CASSLETGGSYEQYF. CDR3 in DNA: TGCGCCAGCAGCTTGGAGACAGGGGGTAGCTACGAGCAGTACTTC.